One sample yielded the 22 T cell receptor beta chains listed below, sequenced in a study of shared clonotypes between healthy human individuals. Here immunoSEQ multiplex PCR was the method, and the copy in TCRdb shows in-frame clones only, minus some. The repertoire consists of 2 million or so clones, with 85% to 95% occurring once and the leading ten covering 0.1% to 0.15%. Sequencing was performed on naive CD4+ T cells sorted from blood. Subset given: CD45RA+ positively selected. These receptors all stem from a man younger than 35 in good health.

The V and J genes are TRBV10-2 and TRBJ2-7, with D possibly being TRBD1 (6 bases). CDR3 length: 11 amino acids. V lost 4 bases, J lost 11 bases, and 12 bases lay in between. CDR1 and CDR2 from the germline V gene are WSHSY and SAAADI. CDR3 coding DNA: TGCGCCAGCAGTGCTGGGGGCAATAAGTACTTC. It codes for CASSAGGNKYF.

The chain couples TRBV6-5 to TRBJ2-7; either TRBD1 or TRBD2 may fit D (5 bases each). This CDR3 spans 15 amino acids. V was shortened by 3 bases and J by 2 bases, with 14 bases between the two germline ends. Germline loops: CDR1 MNHEY, CDR2 SVGAGI. The CDR3 here is CASSYDDLGAYEQYF. The CDR3 nucleotides are TGTGCCAGCAGTTATGATGATCTGGGGGCCTACGAGCAGTACTTC.

This chain uses TRBV6-1 with TRBJ1-4; no definite D call. Germline V lookup: CDR1 MNHNS, CDR2 SASEGT. Trimming took off 9 bases at V and 4 bases at J, with 15 bases between the two ends. The CDR3 runs 14 residues. The CDR3 loop reads CASQFRGSNEKLFF. DNA for the CDR3: TGTGCCAGTCAATTCCGGGGTAGTAATGAAAAACTGTTTTTT.

This chain uses TRBV4-3 with TRBJ1-1; TRBD1 aligns across 9 bases. CDR3 length: 16 residues. The germline CDR1 and CDR2 sequences are LGHNA and YSLEER. J gave up 0 bases and V 5 bases, and 7 bases lay outside the gene matches. CDR3 in DNA: TGCGCCAGCAGCGAACGGACAGGGGCGATGAACACTGAAGCTTTCTTT. Protein product: CASSERTGAMNTEAFF.

This clone has just a few counts. The rearrangement joins TRBV11-2 to TRBJ1-2; D gene ambiguous. Germline V gene sequence: CDR1 SGHAT, CDR2 FQNNGV. V lost 5 bases to trimming and J lost 1 base, with 8 bases between them. CDR3 length: 13 amino acids. The CDR3 DNA sequence: TGTGCCAGCAGCGCGGACCTTAACTATGGCTACACCTTC. Translation: CASSADLNYGYTF.

The V gene is TRBV6-5, the J gene TRBJ1-1, with 11 bases lining up with TRBD1. The CDR3 covers 15 residues. The V segment lost 2 bases and the J segment 6 bases; nucleotides outside the gene matches: 5. Germline CDR1 and CDR2: MNHEY and SVGAGI. The CDR3 DNA is TGTGCCAGCAGTTACGGGGACAGGGGGTCGTCTGAAGCTTTCTTT. It is translated as CASSYGDRGSSEAFF.

This chain uses TRBV6-5 with TRBJ1-1; a weak D match, TRBD1 (6 bases). CDR3 length: 13 amino acids. Germline values: CDR1 MNHEY, CDR2 SVGAGI. V gave up 10 bases and J gave up 0 bases, with 12 bases separating them. The CDR3 here is CATSTGLNTEAFF. The DNA for the CDR3 is TGTGCCACCTCTACAGGGCTGAACACTGAAGCTTTCTTT.

The J gene is TRBJ1-1, the V gene TRBV6-5; 8 bases line up with TRBD1. Germline V gives CDR1 MNHEY, CDR2 SVGAGI. V shed 6 bases and J 5 bases; nucleotides not matched to a gene: 5. The CDR3 has 13 amino acids. CDR3 in amino acids: CASRRTGSTEAFF. In nucleotides, the CDR3 is TGTGCCAGCAGGCGGACAGGGTCAACTGAAGCTTTCTTT.

The chain links TRBV7-9 to TRBJ2-1; maybe TRBD2 (6 bases). CDR1 SEHNR and CDR2 FQNEAQ come from the germline V gene (reference sequence). The CDR3 loop spans 15 amino acids. Trimming took off 5 bases at V and 3 bases at J, with 14 bases between the two ends. CDR3 in amino acids: CASSRGLGGYNEQFF. The CDR3, as DNA: TGTGCCAGCAGCAGGGGACTCGGTGGCTACAATGAGCAGTTCTTC.

V gene TRBV5-6 combines with J gene TRBJ1-4; 8 nucleotides agree with TRBD1. CDR1 is SGHDT, CDR2 YYEEEE, per germline. This CDR3 is built from 14 residues. With 1 base clipped from V and 12 bases from J, the junction kept 8 bases outside the gene matches. DNA for the CDR3: TGTGCCAGCAGCTTGACTATCACAGGGGGAGAACTGTTTTTT. This encodes CASSLTITGGELFF.

This chain joins TRBV28 and TRBJ2-1; 9 positions match TRBD1. This CDR3 spans 12 amino acids. The germline V gene encodes CDR1 MDHEN and CDR2 SYDVKM. V trimming: 4 bases; J trimming: 15 bases; junction bases outside the gene matches: 7. The CDR3 DNA reads as TGTGCCAGCAGTTCCACCGGGACAGGGATGTTCTTC. It translates to CASSSTGTGMFF.

The chain couples TRBV4-3 to TRBJ2-1, with 8 nucleotides matching TRBD2. This CDR3 contains 15 residues. J lost 8 bases, V lost 0 bases, and 6 bases had no gene match. Looked up from germline, CDR1 is LGHNA and CDR2 is YSLEER. CDR3: CASSQELAAGDEQFF. In nucleotides, the CDR3 is TGCGCCAGCAGCCAAGAACTAGCGGCGGGCGATGAGCAGTTCTTC.

This clone was seen a single time. The genes are TRBV5-1 and TRBJ2-2; perhaps TRBD2 as D (6 bases). The CDR3 is 16 amino acids. Trimming cost V 4 bases and J 0 bases, with 13 bases left between them. CDR1 is SGHRS and CDR2 is YFSETQ in the germline V gene. For the CDR3, the DNA is TGCGCCAGCAGCCCCGGGGGAGCGACGAACACCGGGGAGCTGTTTTTT. Protein: CASSPGGATNTGELFF.

The rearrangement links TRBV10-2 to TRBJ1-4; D is possibly TRBD1 (5 bases). The V end was cut by 8 bases, the J end by 6 bases, with 10 bases between. Germline CDR1 and CDR2: WSHSY and SAAADI. The CDR3 consists of 12 residues. The CDR3 protein is CASGDSYEKLFF. The CDR3 region has the DNA TGCGCCAGCGGGGACTCCTATGAAAAACTGTTTTTT.

The J gene is TRBJ2-3, the V gene TRBV28; perhaps D is TRBD1 or TRBD2 (6 bases each). The CDR3 extends over 15 amino acids. The V and J ends lost 6 bases and 3 bases respectively, with 16 bases between them. Germline V CDR1 and CDR2: MDHEN, SYDVKM. The CDR3 sequence: CASRFAGGLTDTQYF. The CDR3 DNA follows: TGTGCCAGCAGATTTGCTGGGGGGCTAACAGATACGCAGTATTTT.

This sequence joins TRBV19 and TRBJ2-2; 8 bases agree with TRBD1. Germline lookup yields CDR1 LNHDA and CDR2 SQIVND (reference sequence). The CDR3 loop spans 17 amino acids. V was pared by 6 bases and J by 2 bases, with 11 bases of the junction left unmatched. CDR3 nucleotides: TGTGCCAGTAGGCTTTACGGAGGACAGGGTAACACCGGGGAGCTGTTTTTT. This sequence encodes CASRLYGGQGNTGELFF.

The chain joins TRBV12-5 to TRBJ2-1, with D maybe TRBD2 (6 bases). The germline V gene has CDR1 LGHNT and CDR2 FRNRAP. The CDR3 runs to 17 residues. The V gene lost 2 bases and the J gene lost 5 bases, with 19 bases spanning the gap. Here the CDR3 reads CASGLLWSGLPDNEQFF. The CDR3 DNA follows: TGTGCTAGTGGTTTGTTATGGTCGGGACTTCCAGACAATGAGCAGTTCTTC.

This sequence joins TRBV6-1 and TRBJ2-7; TRBD1 might be the D (6 bases). CDR3 length equals 14 residues. Germline V gene sequence: CDR1 MNHNS, CDR2 SASEGT. V lost 4 bases and J 2 bases, leaving 12 bases between the germline ends. DNA of the CDR3: TGTGCCAGCAGTGTGAGGGGGATGCCCTACGAGCAGTACTTC. Encoded protein: CASSVRGMPYEQYF.

The chain has TRBV10-1 and TRBJ2-3, with unresolved D. The CDR3 is made up of 12 amino acids. Trimming left V 0 bases short and J 7 bases short, with 5 bases between. Germline CDR1 reads WNHNN; CDR2 reads SYGVQD (reference sequence). DNA for the CDR3: TGCGCCAGCAGTGAGTCTTGGTATACGCAGTATTTT. This sequence encodes CASSESWYTQYF.

This rearrangement joins TRBV6-5 to TRBJ1-1, with D maybe TRBD1 (6 bases). V shed 6 bases and J shed 6 bases, with 17 bases lying between them. CDR1 is MNHEY, CDR2 SVGAGI, per germline. CDR3 size: 14 residues. This CDR3 reads CASRAGTLGAEAFF. CDR3 nucleotide sequence: TGTGCCAGCAGAGCCGGGACACTAGGCGCTGAAGCTTTCTTT.

Many counts were recorded for this clone. This sample also contains other DNA sequences that code for the same CDR3. The chain couples TRBV2 to TRBJ1-2, with D tentatively TRBD1 (5 bases). Germline V gives CDR1 SNHLY, CDR2 FYNNEI. V was cut by 0 bases and J by 8 bases, with 19 bases left in between. The CDR3 has 16 amino acids. CDR3 region: CASSEAYAAQGGGYTF. CDR3 in DNA: TGTGCCAGCAGTGAAGCCTACGCCGCGCAGGGTGGCGGCTACACCTTC.

The chain links TRBV9 to TRBJ2-1; tentative D call: TRBD1 (5 bases). The germline V gene has CDR1 SGDLS and CDR2 YYNGEE. The ends were cut back, 7 bases at V and 5 bases at J, with 13 bases in the middle. The CDR3 has 13 amino acids. The CDR3 spells CASGARRNNEQFF. The CDR3, as DNA: TGTGCCAGCGGGGCCAGGAGAAACAATGAGCAGTTCTTC.